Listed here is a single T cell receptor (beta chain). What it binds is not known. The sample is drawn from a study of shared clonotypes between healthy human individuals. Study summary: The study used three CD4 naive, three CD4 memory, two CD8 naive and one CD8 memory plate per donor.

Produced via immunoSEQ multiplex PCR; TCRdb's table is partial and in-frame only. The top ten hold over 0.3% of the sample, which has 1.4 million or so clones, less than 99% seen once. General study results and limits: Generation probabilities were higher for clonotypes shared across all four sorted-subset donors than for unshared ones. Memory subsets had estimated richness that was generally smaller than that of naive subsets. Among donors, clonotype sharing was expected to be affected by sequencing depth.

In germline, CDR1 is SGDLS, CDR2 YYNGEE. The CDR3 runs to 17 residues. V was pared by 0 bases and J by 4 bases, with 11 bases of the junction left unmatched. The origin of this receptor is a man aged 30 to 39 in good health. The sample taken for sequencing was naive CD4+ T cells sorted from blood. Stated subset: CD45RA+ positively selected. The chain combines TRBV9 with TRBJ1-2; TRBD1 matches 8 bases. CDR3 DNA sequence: TGTGCCAGCAGCGTAGAGACAGGGGCTTATCCGGGCTATGGCTACACCTTC. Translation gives CASSVETGAYPGYGYTF.